This passage covers 15 T cell receptor beta chains from one sample sequenced in a study of blood T cell repertoires in COVID-19. Data came from immunoSEQ multiplex PCR; TCRdb stores just in-frame clones and leaves some out. In the table there are around 15,000 clones, 87% of which are singletons. Material for sequencing was peripheral blood. These receptors came from a man aged 45-65 years with active COVID-19.

V gene TRBV28 combines with J gene TRBJ2-1, with a weak D call TRBD1 (6 bases). The CDR3 contains 13 residues. The germline CDR1 and CDR2 sequences are MDHEN and SYDVKM. V shed 5 bases and J shed 8 bases, with 13 bases lying between them. The CDR3 nucleotides are TGTGCCAGCAGTCGGACAGATTTCCATGAGCAGTTCTTC. Amino acids: CASSRTDFHEQFF.

The rearrangement joins TRBV15 to TRBJ2-2; 9 bases are a match to TRBD1. Unmatched junction bases numbered 7, after V lost 0 bases and J lost 8 bases. This CDR3 has 16 amino acids. The germline CDR1 and CDR2 sequences are LNHNV and YYDKDF (reference sequence). The CDR3 DNA reads TGTGCCACCAGCAGAGAGGCACAGGGGGCAGCTGGGGAGCTGTTTTTT. Translation gives CATSREAQGAAGELFF.

The V call is TRBV5-1, the J call TRBJ2-1; 7 bases are shared with TRBD2. CDR3 length: 15 amino acids. Germline V gives CDR1 SGHRS, CDR2 YFSETQ. V lost 0 bases, J lost 9 bases, and 9 bases stayed unmatched. CDR3 nucleotide sequence: TGCGCCAGCAGCTTGGGAGGGAGGGCCGACGGTGAGCAGTTCTTC. Protein: CASSLGGRADGEQFF. Full variable domain (missing parts from reference TRBV5-1 and TRBJ2-1): KAGVTQTPRYLIKTRGQQVTLSCSPISGHRSVSWYQQTPGQGLQFLFEYFSETQRNKGNFPGRFSGRQFSNSRSEMNVSTLELGDSALYLCASSLGGRADGEQFFGPGTRLTVL.

The chain combines TRBV7-2 with TRBJ2-7, with D unresolved. This CDR3 spans 13 amino acids. Germline CDR1 reads SGHTA; CDR2 reads FQGNSA. V gave up 3 bases and J gave up 2 bases, with 8 bases separating them. This chain's CDR3 is CASSFIQTYEQYF. CDR3 nucleotide sequence: TGTGCCAGCAGCTTTATACAAACCTACGAGCAGTACTTC.

The V and J genes are TRBV4-3 and TRBJ2-3; 9 nucleotides align to TRBD1. V lost 3 bases to trimming and J lost 4 bases; unmatched junction nucleotides: 5. The CDR3 is 15 residues long. Germline CDR1 reads LGHNA; CDR2 reads YSLEER. Here the CDR3 reads CASSQSTGGADTQYF. In DNA, the CDR3 is TGCGCCAGCAGCCAGTCGACAGGGGGAGCAGATACGCAGTATTTT.

The V and J genes are TRBV28 and TRBJ2-5, with D perhaps TRBD2 (6 bases). CDR3 length: 13 residues. CDR1 and CDR2 from the germline V gene are MDHEN and SYDVKM. Deletions cut 6 bases from V and 4 bases from J, with 12 bases between. CDR3 DNA sequence: TGTGCCAGCAGGGGGGGAGTGCGAGAGACCCAGTACTTC. Translation: CASRGGVRETQYF.

The CDR3 DNA reads as TGTGCCACCAGCAGAACCCTGGACCGGGACAGGAGCTCCTACGAGCAGTACTTC. It is translated as CATSRTLDRDRSSYEQYF. The V gene is TRBV15, the J gene TRBJ2-7; the match to TRBD1 covers 8 bases. The CDR3 length is 18 residues. J was trimmed by 0 bases and V by 2 bases; bases with no gene match: 12. The germline V gene encodes CDR1 LNHNV and CDR2 YYDKDF (reference sequence).

The chain combines TRBV10-3 with TRBJ1-2; D is uncertain. The germline V gene has CDR1 ENHRY and CDR2 SYGVKD. The CDR3 has 14 residues. V lost 7 bases and J 1 base, leaving 13 bases between the germline ends. CDR3: CAINFDRDNYGYTF. The CDR3 nucleotides are TGTGCCATCAATTTTGATCGGGATAACTATGGCTACACCTTC.

The V gene is TRBV19, the J gene TRBJ1-2, with D maybe TRBD1 (5 bases). There are 12 residues in the CDR3. Germline V lookup: CDR1 LNHDA, CDR2 SQIVND (reference sequence). Trimming shortened V by 6 bases and J by 5 bases, and 10 bases separated the two germline ends. CDR3: CASRGVWYGYTF. CDR3 nucleotide sequence: TGTGCCAGTAGAGGGGTTTGGTATGGCTACACCTTC.

The chain has TRBV4-3 and TRBJ2-3; D unresolved. Per the germline V gene, CDR1 is LGHNA and CDR2 is YSLEER. Trimming cost V 0 bases and J 0 bases, with 7 bases left between them. CDR3 length: 15 residues. The chain's CDR3 is CASSQESRSTDTQYF. DNA of the CDR3: TGCGCCAGCAGCCAAGAGAGCAGGAGCACAGATACGCAGTATTTT.

This rearrangement joins TRBV19 to TRBJ2-1; 14 bases agree with TRBD2. The CDR3 length is 15 residues. Germline V gene lookup returns CDR1 LNHDA and CDR2 SQIVND (reference sequence). After removal of 6 bases from V and 7 bases from J, the junction contained 5 bases not matched to a gene. CDR3 loop: CASSRTSGRINEQFF. The CDR3, as DNA: TGTGCCAGTAGCCGGACTAGCGGGAGGATTAATGAGCAGTTCTTC.

The rearrangement links TRBV3-1 (or the pseudogene TRBV3-2) to TRBJ2-7; TRBD1 agrees at 9 bases. The length of the CDR3 is 18 residues. The germline V gene encodes CDR1 LGHDT and CDR2 YNNKEL (reference sequence). V trimming: 0 bases; J trimming: 5 bases; junction bases outside the gene matches: 14. The CDR3 DNA reads TGTGCCAGCAGCCAAGAGGCTGGGGCCATAACAGGGGGCGACGAGCAGTACTTC. Translating gives CASSQEAGAITGGDEQYF.

The chain joins TRBV28 to TRBJ1-6; a possible D gene is TRBD1 (6 bases). V gave up 5 bases and J gave up 2 bases, with 16 bases separating them. CDR1 and CDR2 from the germline V gene are MDHEN and SYDVKM. The CDR3 is made up of 17 amino acids. DNA for the CDR3: TGTGCCAGCAGTATACCAGCAGGGGTTACCTATAATTCACCCCTCCACTTT. This gives the protein CASSIPAGVTYNSPLHF.

The rearrangement links TRBV7-2 to TRBJ2-5, with D possibly TRBD2 on 6 matching bases. Germline assignment: CDR1 SGHTA and CDR2 FQGNSA. The CDR3 covers 13 residues. Trimming removed 3 bases from V and 12 bases from J, with 17 bases in between. The CDR3 nucleotides read TGTGCCAGCAGCTTCGGTCGGGAGAATGAGGAGTACTTC. This gives the protein CASSFGRENEEYF.

The J gene is TRBJ1-1, the V gene TRBV5-1; possible D gene TRBD1, 5 bases. The V gene's germline CDR1 is SGHRS and CDR2 YFSETQ. V lost 2 bases to trimming and J lost 2 bases, with 10 bases between them. CDR3 size: 14 residues. The CDR3 coding sequence is TGCGCCAGCAGCTTAGACAGCGACAACACTGAAGCTTTCTTT. Translation: CASSLDSDNTEAFF.